The sequence of this T cell receptor (beta chain) was determined in a study of blood T cell repertoires in COVID-19. Profiled with immunoSEQ multiplex PCR; TCRdb holds only in-frame clones, not every one. In the table there are 200,000 to 300,000 clones, about 89% of which are singletons. This TCR was recovered from a woman aged 25 to 39 who had recovered from COVID-19. The sequencing sample was made of PBMCs or T cells enriched from blood (not recorded which).

DNA for the CDR3: TGTGCCACCTCCTCGGGCGGACTAGCGTACGGCGAGCAGTACTTC. As protein: CATSSGGLAYGEQYF. The genes are TRBV24-1 and TRBJ2-7; 9 nucleotides agree with TRBD2. There are 15 residues in the CDR3. Per the germline V gene, CDR1 is KGHDR and CDR2 is SFDVKD. V dropped 9 bases and J dropped 6; count of bases not matched to a gene: 14.